This is a list of T cell receptor beta chains from one sample in a study of blood T cell repertoires in COVID-19. Sequencing used immunoSEQ multiplex PCR; TCRdb keeps in-frame clones, though not all of them. The table has about 350,000 clones, approximately 84% seen once. The sequenced material came from PBMCs or T cells enriched from blood (not recorded which). The receptors were sampled from a woman aged 25-40 years who had recovered from COVID-19. Each CDR3 is given with its conserved first and last residue. Fields, in order: clone size, V gene, J gene, D gene, CDR3 protein, CDR3 DNA. D genes are given only for firm matches. Clone size is not always given. Where it is, it says once, few, many or a class for expanded clones.

>-|TRBV11-2|TRBJ1-2|-
CASSPQRGNYGYTF
TGTGCCAGCAGCCCTCAAAGAGGGAACTATGGCTACACCTTC
>-|TRBV2|TRBJ2-5|TRBD2
CASTVLAGAGETQYF
TGTGCCAGCACGGTACTAGCGGGGGCAGGGGAGACCCAGTACTTC
>once|TRBV24-1|TRBJ1-5|TRBD1
CATSEGTGSVQPQHF
TGTGCCACCAGTGAGGGGACAGGGTCGGTCCAGCCCCAGCATTTT
>-|TRBV18|TRBJ2-7|TRBD2
CASSPLGSGGISSYEQYF
TGTGCCAGCTCACCACTGGGAAGCGGGGGGATTAGCTCCTACGAGCAGTACTTC
>-|TRBV30|TRBJ2-3|-
CAWTTASGTDTQYF
TGTGCCTGGACGACGGCCAGCGGCACAGATACGCAGTATTTT
>few|TRBV30|TRBJ1-2|-
CAWDFQTGGYTF
TGTGCCTGGGACTTTCAAACGGGTGGCTACACCTTC
>-|TRBV28|TRBJ2-5|-
CASSSYRGGETQYF
TGTGCCAGCAGTTCGTACAGGGGGGGAGAGACCCAGTACTTC
>-|TRBV2|TRBJ1-4|TRBD1
CASSGQTGGNEKLFF
TGTGCCAGCAGTGGCCAGACAGGGGGTAATGAAAAACTGTTTTTT
>-|TRBV2|TRBJ2-7|TRBD1
CASSPETGGVYEQYF
TGTGCCAGCAGCCCCGAGACAGGGGGCGTCTACGAGCAGTACTTC
>-|TRBV7-9|TRBJ2-1|-
CASSEDYPSYNEQFF
TGTGCCAGCAGCGAGGACTATCCTTCCTACAATGAGCAGTTCTTC
>-|TRBV7-9|TRBJ2-1|TRBD2
CASSFTLAGMYNEQFF
TGTGCCAGCAGCTTTACACTAGCGGGGATGTACAATGAGCAGTTCTTC
>-|TRBV28|TRBJ1-2|TRBD1
CASSLALPGQGYGYTF
TGTGCCAGCAGTTTAGCCCTTCCGGGACAGGGGTATGGCTACACCTTC
>-|TRBV6-1|TRBJ1-2|-
CASSETERRAGVAGYTF
TGTGCCAGCAGTGAAACGGAGCGAAGGGCAGGGGTGGCCGGCTACACCTTC
>once|TRBV27|TRBJ1-6|-
CASRDGGTVNSPLHF
TGTGCCAGCAGAGATGGGGGGACGGTAAATTCACCCCTCCACTTT
>-|TRBV10-3|TRBJ1-2|TRBD1
CAISEQGGVGGYTF
TGTGCCATCAGTGAGCAGGGGGGAGTAGGTGGCTACACCTTC
>-|TRBV11-2|TRBJ1-2|TRBD1
CASSGTQGSYGYTF
TGTGCCAGCAGCGGGACACAGGGGAGCTATGGCTACACCTTC
>-|TRBV19|TRBJ1-2|-
CASTGERVHGYTF
TGTGCCAGCACCGGGGAAAGGGTCCATGGCTACACCTTC
>-|TRBV2|TRBJ2-7|TRBD1
CASRTGQGGFYEQYF
TGTGCCAGCAGAACGGGACAGGGTGGATTTTACGAGCAGTACTTC
>few|TRBV15|TRBJ2-7|-
CATSMGGDSYEQYF
TGTGCCACCAGCATGGGGGGTGACTCCTACGAGCAGTACTTC
>-|TRBV27|TRBJ2-3|-
CASSRPGQSTDTQYF
TGTGCCAGCAGTAGACCGGGACAAAGCACAGATACGCAGTATTTT
>-|TRBV23-1|TRBJ2-5|TRBD2
CASSQSPGGGDQETQYF
TGCGCCAGCAGTCAATCACCGGGAGGGGGGGACCAAGAGACCCAGTACTTC
>-|TRBV2|TRBJ2-1|TRBD1
CASSKPGGGTLGNEQFF
TGTGCCAGCAGCAAACCAGGGGGCGGCACTCTCGGCAATGAGCAGTTCTTC
>-|TRBV18|TRBJ2-2|TRBD2
CASSPPSSGVTNTGELFF
TGTGCCAGCTCACCTCCCTCTAGCGGGGTTACGAACACCGGGGAGCTGTTTTTT
>few|TRBV19|TRBJ2-2|TRBD1
CASSRPAGGYTGELFF
TGTGCCAGTTCCCGTCCCGCAGGGGGCTATACCGGGGAGCTGTTTTTT
>-|TRBV27|TRBJ2-5|-
CASSFGGAGATQYF
TGTGCCAGCAGTTTCGGGGGTGCGGGTGCGACCCAGTACTTC
>-|TRBV11-2|TRBJ2-1|-
CASSLEGTGRAEQFF
TGTGCCAGCAGCTTAGAAGGTACAGGGAGGGCTGAGCAGTTCTTC
>-|TRBV9|TRBJ2-7|TRBD2
CASSVAAGGPYEQYF
TGTGCCAGCAGCGTAGCGGCGGGGGGGCCTTACGAGCAGTACTTC
>-|TRBV5-6|TRBJ2-7|-
CASSLASPGRYEQYF
TGTGCCAGCAGCCTGGCCAGTCCTGGCAGATACGAGCAGTACTTC
>-|TRBV6-5|TRBJ1-5|-
CASSYSQGPQHF
TGTGCCAGCAGTTACTCGCAGGGACCCCAGCATTTT
>-|TRBV9|TRBJ1-2|-
CASSVEKPRGYGYTF
TGTGCCAGCAGCGTAGAAAAGCCTCGGGGCTATGGCTACACCTTC
>-|TRBV19|TRBJ1-1|-
CASSTGLQGEAFF
TGTGCCAGTAGTACGGGACTCCAAGGAGAAGCTTTCTTT
>-|TRBV5-1|TRBJ1-3|TRBD1
CASSLGQGTGNTIYF
TGCGCCAGCAGCTTGGGACAGGGCACTGGAAACACCATATATTTT
>-|TRBV5-1|TRBJ2-2|-
CASSPQGAGELFF
TGCGCCAGCAGTCCACAGGGCGCCGGGGAGCTGTTTTTT
>-|TRBV7-2|TRBJ2-5|TRBD1
CASSSRDSVQETQYF
TGTGCCAGCAGCTCCCGGGACAGTGTACAAGAGACCCAGTACTTC
>many|TRBV6-2/TRBV6-3|TRBJ2-2|-
CASSYQASYTGELFF
TGTGCCAGCAGTTATCAGGCGTCTTACACCGGGGAGCTGTTTTTT
>-|TRBV5-1|TRBJ1-2|TRBD1
CASSSTGGLYGYTF
TGCGCCAGCAGCTCGACAGGGGGTCTCTATGGCTACACCTTC
>-|TRBV30|TRBJ2-7|-
CAGGSSYEQYF
TGTGCCGGGGGGAGCTCCTACGAGCAGTACTTC
>-|TRBV7-8|TRBJ1-6|-
CASSSSGREGYNSPLHF
TGTGCCAGCAGCTCCAGTGGCAGGGAAGGGTATAATTCACCCCTCCACTTT
>-|TRBV29-1|TRBJ2-7|TRBD1
CSVEPGQGPNEQYF
TGCAGCGTGGAACCGGGACAGGGGCCCAACGAGCAGTACTTC
>-|TRBV6-5|TRBJ1-1|TRBD1
CASEGQAELNTEAFF
TGTGCCAGCGAGGGACAGGCGGAACTGAACACTGAAGCTTTCTTT
>-|TRBV21-1|TRBJ1-4|-
CASSKSAQPRGAVGKLFF
TGTGCCAGCAGCAAAAGCGCCCAACCCAGGGGGGCGGTTGGAAAACTGTTTTTT
>-|TRBV10-2|TRBJ1-6|TRBD1
CASSGKSGTGGLNSPLHF
TGCGCCAGCAGTGGGAAAAGTGGGACAGGGGGCCTCAATTCACCCCTCCACTTT